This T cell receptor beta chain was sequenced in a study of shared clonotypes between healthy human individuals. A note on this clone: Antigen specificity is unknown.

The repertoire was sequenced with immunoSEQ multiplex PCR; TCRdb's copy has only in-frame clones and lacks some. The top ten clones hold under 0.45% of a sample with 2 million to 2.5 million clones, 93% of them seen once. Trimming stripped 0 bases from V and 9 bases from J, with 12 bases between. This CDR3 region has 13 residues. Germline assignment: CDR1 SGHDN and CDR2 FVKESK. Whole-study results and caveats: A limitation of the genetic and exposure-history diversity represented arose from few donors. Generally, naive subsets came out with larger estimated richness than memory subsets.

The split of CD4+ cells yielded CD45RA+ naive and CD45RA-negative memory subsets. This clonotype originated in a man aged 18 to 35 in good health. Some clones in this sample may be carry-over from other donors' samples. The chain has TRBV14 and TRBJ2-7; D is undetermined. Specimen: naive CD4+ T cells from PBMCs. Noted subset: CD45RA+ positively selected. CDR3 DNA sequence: TGTGCCAGCAGCCAAGATCCCACGAGGCGGCAGTACTTC. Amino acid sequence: CASSQDPTRRQYF.